These T cell receptor beta chains were read from a single sample in a study of blood T cell repertoires in COVID-19. Sequenced by immunoSEQ multiplex PCR; TCRdb stores in-frame clones only, minus some. The sample has about 330,000 clones, about 85% seen once; the top ten hold 5.5% to 6%. Material: PBMCs or T cells enriched from blood (not recorded which). Source of these receptors: a woman in her 30s who had recovered from COVID-19. The CDR3 runs from the conserved cysteine through the conserved F or W. A clone size is listed for some rows: how often the clone was seen (once, few, many), or a class if it is expanded.

size,V,CDR3
.,TRBV9,CASSVGGTGFNEQFF
.,TRBV19,CASTFGGQDSSYGYTF
once,TRBV7-2,CASSLGGTDTQYF
few,TRBV27,CASKRQGNNSPLHF
.,TRBV27,CASSLTGLRNQPQHF
.,TRBV7-8,CASSARTNEKLFF
.,TRBV2,CASRDWDSPYGYTF
.,TRBV3-1/TRBV3-2,CASSQMTGLGSPLHF
few,TRBV2,CASSGQGEMNTEAFF
once,TRBV2,CASMPLEQGNTEAFF
.,TRBV19,CASSIGTGVTEAFF
.,TRBV18,CASSPPRGSESYEQYF
.,TRBV5-1,CASSFPGAGYGYTF
once,TRBV11-3,CASSPASGSTDTQYF
few,TRBV5-1,CASSLRGTANEKLFF
.,TRBV7-9,CASRGRGRDRGPDTGELFF
.,TRBV4-1,CASSQDPWDRVGEKLFF
.,TRBV12-3/TRBV12-4,CASSWTGDSPLHF
once,TRBV2,CASSSDSGYTF
.,TRBV27,CASSLRGGNTEAFF
.,TRBV7-9,CASSAPGTPPETQYF
.,TRBV6-5,CASSYHTRDEKLFF
.,TRBV30,CAWKGTGNSPLHF
.,TRBV28,CASTLTPTGNYGYTF
.,TRBV7-3,CASSTLAGGYNEQFF
.,TRBV28,CASLPSIGGLLFEQYF
.,TRBV5-1,CASSYRSGGEQYF
.,TRBV19,CASSGDFRSSYNSPLHF
.,TRBV3-1/TRBV3-2,CASSQGASGGQETQYF
.,TRBV2,CASIKQGIGAFF
.,TRBV2,CASSGSGGDTQYF
.,TRBV1,CTSSQDSRDGNYGYTF
.,TRBV5-4,CASSLGAPTDTQYF
once,TRBV30,CAWRDGTGASGNTIYF
.,TRBV2,CASEGQHSHEKLFF
.,TRBV7-9,CASSRGGGGNQPQHF
.,TRBV24-1,CATSDFGTSKQFF
.,TRBV29-1,CSAQTGAWANTEAFF
.,TRBV4-2,CASSQDLDGPQYF
.,TRBV9,CASSVAGKYTF
.,TRBV6-2/TRBV6-3,CASSYAGNYGYTF
once,TRBV6-2/TRBV6-3,CASSYSQGYSNQPQHF
.,TRBV12-3/TRBV12-4,CASSAGPGYGYTF
few,TRBV7-2,CASSLRQGAKKLFF
.,TRBV11-2,CASSFEGLPRGYTF
.,TRBV15,CATSRETGSYEQYF
once,TRBV28,CASTRGGENGYTF
.,TRBV19,CASSIRGGQSGANVLTF
few,TRBV7-2,CASSIYRVGEQYF
.,TRBV6-1,CASSDAGNRNEQYF
.,TRBV7-9,CASELDTAKNIQYF
.,TRBV9,CASSRRLAPDTQYF
.,TRBV30,CAWSRVAGVLDTQYF
.,TRBV24-1,CATSDSLTGLSSYNEQFF